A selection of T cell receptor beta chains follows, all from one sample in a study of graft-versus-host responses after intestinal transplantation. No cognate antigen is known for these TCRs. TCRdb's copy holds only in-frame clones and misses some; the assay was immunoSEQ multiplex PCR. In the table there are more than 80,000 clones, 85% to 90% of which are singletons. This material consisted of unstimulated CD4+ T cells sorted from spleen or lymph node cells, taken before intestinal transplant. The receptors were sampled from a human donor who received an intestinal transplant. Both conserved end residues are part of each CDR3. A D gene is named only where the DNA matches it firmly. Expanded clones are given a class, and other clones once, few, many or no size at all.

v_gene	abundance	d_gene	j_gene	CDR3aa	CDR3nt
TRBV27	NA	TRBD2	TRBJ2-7	CASSHSGGAVYEQYF	TGTGCCAGCAGTCATAGCGGGGGGGCCGTCTACGAGCAGTACTTC
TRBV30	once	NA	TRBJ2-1	CAWSGESSYNEQFF	TGTGCCTGGAGCGGGGAAAGCTCCTACAATGAGCAGTTCTTC
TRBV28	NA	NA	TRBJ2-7	CASSPPHRVFSANEQYF	TGTGCCAGCAGTCCCCCCCACAGGGTCTTCAGCGCCAACGAGCAGTACTTC
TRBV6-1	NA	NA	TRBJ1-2	CASRERPENYGYTF	TGTGCCAGCAGAGAGAGGCCAGAAAACTATGGCTACACCTTC
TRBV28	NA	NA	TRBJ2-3	CASSLPGVDTQYF	TGTGCCAGCAGTTTACCAGGGGTAGATACGCAGTATTTT
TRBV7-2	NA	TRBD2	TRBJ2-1	CASSPSPRLARSSYNEQFF	TGTGCCAGCAGCCCCTCACCCAGACTAGCTCGAAGCTCCTACAATGAGCAGTTCTTC
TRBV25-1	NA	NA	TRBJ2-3	CASSKGHSAEYTQYF	TGTGCCAGCAGTAAGGGACATAGCGCCGAGTATACGCAGTATTTT
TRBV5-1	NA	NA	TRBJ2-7	CASSLDMGAREQYF	TGCGCCAGCAGCTTGGACATGGGGGCTAGGGAGCAGTACTTC
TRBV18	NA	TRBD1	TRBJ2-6	CASSPPLGQGNSGANVLTF	TGTGCCAGCTCACCACCTTTGGGACAGGGGAACTCTGGGGCCAACGTCCTGACTTTC
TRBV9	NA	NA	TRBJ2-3	CATGLSTDTQYF	TGTGCCACCGGTCTTAGCACAGATACGCAGTATTTT
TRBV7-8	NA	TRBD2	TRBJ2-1	CASTPGGYNEQFF	TGTGCCAGCACCCCGGGGGGCTACAATGAGCAGTTCTTC
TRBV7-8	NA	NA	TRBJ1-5	CASSLAFAGEPSNQPQHF	TGTGCCAGCAGCTTAGCGTTTGCAGGGGAGCCTAGCAATCAGCCCCAGCATTTT
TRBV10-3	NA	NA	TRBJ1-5	CAISGGRVNQPQHF	TGTGCCATCAGTGGCGGCAGGGTCAATCAGCCCCAGCATTTT
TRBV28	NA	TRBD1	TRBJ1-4	CASSSDRGLVGEKLFF	TGTGCCAGCAGCTCCGACAGGGGGCTGGTCGGGGAAAAACTGTTTTTT
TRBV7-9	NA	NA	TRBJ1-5	CASSFDGGNQPQHF	TGTGCCAGCAGCTTCGACGGAGGTAATCAGCCCCAGCATTTT
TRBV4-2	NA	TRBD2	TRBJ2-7	CASSPRASGGSYEQYF	TGTGCCAGCAGCCCTCGGGCTAGCGGGGGCTCCTACGAGCAGTACTTC
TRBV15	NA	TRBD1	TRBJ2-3	CATSKGTGDTDTQYF	TGTGCCACCAGCAAAGGGACAGGGGATACAGATACGCAGTATTTT
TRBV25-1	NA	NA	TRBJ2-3	CASSLGAGRANTDTQYF	TGTGCCAGCAGCCTGGGAGCGGGCAGGGCTAACACAGATACGCAGTATTTT
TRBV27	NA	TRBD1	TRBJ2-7	CASSFSGTAYEQYF	TGTGCCAGCAGTTTTTCCGGGACAGCCTACGAGCAGTACTTC
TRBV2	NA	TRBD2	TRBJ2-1	CASSGLAGDLGQFF	TGTGCCAGCAGTGGGCTAGCGGGAGACTTGGGGCAGTTCTTC
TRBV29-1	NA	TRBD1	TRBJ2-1	CSVHRGTVMNEQFF	TGCAGCGTCCATAGAGGGACAGTCATGAATGAGCAGTTCTTC
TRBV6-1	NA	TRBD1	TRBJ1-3	CASSTGTGGNTIYF	TGTGCCAGCAGTACAGGGACAGGTGGAAACACCATATATTTT
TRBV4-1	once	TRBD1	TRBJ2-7	CASSQQTGPGEQYF	TGCGCCAGCAGCCAACAGACAGGGCCGGGGGAGCAGTACTTC
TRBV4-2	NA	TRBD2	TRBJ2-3	CASSQTTGGAGVTDTQYF	TGTGCCAGCAGCCAAACCACGGGGGGTGCGGGCGTCACAGATACGCAGTATTTT
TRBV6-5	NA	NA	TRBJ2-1	CASSYSRFNEQFF	TGTGCCAGCAGTTACTCCAGGTTCAATGAGCAGTTCTTC
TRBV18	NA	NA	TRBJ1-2	CASSRSEEGYTF	TGTGCCAGCTCCCGAAGTGAGGAGGGCTACACCTTC
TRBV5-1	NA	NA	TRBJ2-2	CASSLLATGELFF	TGCGCCAGCAGCTTACTAGCTACCGGGGAGCTGTTTTTT
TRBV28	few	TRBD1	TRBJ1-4	CASSLRRGYEKLFF	TGTGCCAGCAGTTTGCGCAGGGGGTACGAAAAACTGTTTTTT
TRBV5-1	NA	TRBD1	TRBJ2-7	CASSRAGTGTYEQYF	TGCGCCAGCAGCAGAGCCGGGACAGGGACGTACGAGCAGTACTTC